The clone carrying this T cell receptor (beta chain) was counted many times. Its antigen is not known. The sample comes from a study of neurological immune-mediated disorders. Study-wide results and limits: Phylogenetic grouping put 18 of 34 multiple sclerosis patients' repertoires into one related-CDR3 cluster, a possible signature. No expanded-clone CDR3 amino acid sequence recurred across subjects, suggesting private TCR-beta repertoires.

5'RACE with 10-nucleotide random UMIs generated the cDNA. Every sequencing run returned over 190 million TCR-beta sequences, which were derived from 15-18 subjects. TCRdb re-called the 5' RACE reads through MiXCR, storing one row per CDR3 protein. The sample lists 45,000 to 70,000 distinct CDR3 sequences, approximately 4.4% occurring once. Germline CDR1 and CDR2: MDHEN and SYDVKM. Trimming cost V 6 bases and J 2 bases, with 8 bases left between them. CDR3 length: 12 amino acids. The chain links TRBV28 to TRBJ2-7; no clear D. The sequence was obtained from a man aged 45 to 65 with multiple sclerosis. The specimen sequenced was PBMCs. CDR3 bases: TGTGCCAGCAGCATTCTTACCTACGAGCAGTACTTC. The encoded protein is CASSILTYEQYF.